These T cell receptor beta chains were read from a single sample in a study of blood T cell repertoires in COVID-19. Method: immunoSEQ multiplex PCR; TCRdb's copy keeps in-frame clones and lacks some. The table has about 150,000 clones, approximately 88% seen once. Sequences were obtained from peripheral blood. All receptors come from a man between 65 and 85 years old with acute or convalescent COVID-19. Each CDR3 is given with its conserved first and last residue. A D gene is named only where the DNA matches it firmly. The listing skips clone size in some rows; elsewhere it reads once, few, many or a size class.

d_call clone_size j_call v_call cdr3_nt cdr3_aa
TRBD2 NA TRBJ2-1 TRBV10-3 TGTGCCATCAGTGAGTCTGGGGGGCAAGCGGGGGGGCCCAATGAGCAGTTCTTC CAISESGGQAGGPNEQFF
TRBD1 NA TRBJ2-3 TRBV6-2/TRBV6-3 TGTGCCAGCAGTCTGGGACAGAGGGGCTTCGCAGATACGCAGTATTTT CASSLGQRGFADTQYF
TRBD2 NA TRBJ2-3 TRBV9 TGTGCCAGCAGCACGAGGACTAGCGGGGGGGCCACAGATACGCAGTATTTT CASSTRTSGGATDTQYF
NA NA TRBJ2-1 TRBV30 TGTGCCCTAAGGAGGGCGTCCTACAATGAGCAGTTCTTC CALRRASYNEQFF
TRBD1 NA TRBJ1-4 TRBV25-1 TGTGCCAGCAGTCTCGGACAGGCCTTTGAAAAACTGTTTTTT CASSLGQAFEKLFF
TRBD1 NA TRBJ1-2 TRBV24-1 TGTGCCACCAGTCAGGGGGCTTATGGCTACACCTTC CATSQGAYGYTF
TRBD1 NA TRBJ1-2 TRBV24-1 TGTGCCACCAGTGCCGTCGGACAGGGGGTTAAAGGCTACACCTTC CATSAVGQGVKGYTF
TRBD1 NA TRBJ1-2 TRBV5-5 TGTGCCAGCAGCTTGGGGACAGGGTCTTATGGGGCCCATTATGGCTACACCTTC CASSLGTGSYGAHYGYTF
NA NA TRBJ1-1 TRBV10-3 TGTGCCATCGGTCAGGGTTTTGGGCCTTTCTTT CAIGQGFGPFF
TRBD1 NA TRBJ1-1 TRBV6-6 TGTGCCAGCAGTAAAGGGGGACAGGAAGCTTTCTTT CASSKGGQEAFF
NA NA TRBJ1-1 TRBV6-6 TGTGCCAGCAGTTCTACCCACCCCGGGACTGAAGCTTTCTTT CASSSTHPGTEAFF
TRBD2 NA TRBJ2-1 TRBV19 TGTGCCAGTAGTATTGGGACTAGGATTAATGAGCAGTTCTTC CASSIGTRINEQFF
NA NA TRBJ2-5 TRBV11-3 TGTGCCAGCAGCTCCCGACAGGGGAGGGGGCAAGAGACCCAGTACTTC CASSSRQGRGQETQYF
TRBD2 few TRBJ2-5 TRBV11-2 TGTGCCAGCAGTTTCGCCGGGACTAGCCGAGGGGGGACCCAGTACTTC CASSFAGTSRGGTQYF
TRBD1 NA TRBJ2-1 TRBV3-1/TRBV3-2 TGTGCCAGCAGCCATAACGACAGGGGGAGGAAGTTCTTC CASSHNDRGRKFF
NA NA TRBJ2-5 TRBV12-3/TRBV12-4 TGTGCCAGCAGTTTTGAGTCGGAGACCCAGTACTTC CASSFESETQYF
TRBD1 once TRBJ1-2 TRBV6-5 TGTGCCAGCAGTTACCGGGACAGCTTAGGCTATGGCTACACTTTC CASSYRDSLGYGYTF
NA NA TRBJ2-3 TRBV18 TGTGCCAGCTCACCTGTGTCACCGCCCGTTACTAGCACAGATACGCAGTATTTT CASSPVSPPVTSTDTQYF
TRBD1 NA TRBJ1-1 TRBV28 TGTGCCAGCAGTTTACTCCTACCTACGGACAGGGGAACTTTCTTT CASSLLLPTDRGTFF
NA once TRBJ2-3 TRBV5-6 TGTGCCAGCAGCTTCGGTGTAGATACGCAGTATTTT CASSFGVDTQYF
NA NA TRBJ1-2 TRBV3-1/TRBV3-2 TGTGCCAGCAGCCAAGCAGGGAGGGACTATGGCTACACCTTC CASSQAGRDYGYTF